A selection of T cell receptor beta chains follows, all from one sample in a study of cytomegalovirus exposure and HLA in healthy donors. Profiled with immunoSEQ multiplex PCR; TCRdb holds only in-frame clones, not every one. The data hold around 140,000 clones, with roughly 83% observed a single time. Sequencing input: PBMCs. The receptors come from a man aged 35 to 55 in good health and CMV-seronegative. Each CDR3 is given with its conserved first and last residue. The D gene is left open where the match is weak. Clone size is not always given. Where it is, it says once, few, many or a class for expanded clones.

>NA|TRBV4-1|TRBD1|TRBJ2-7
TGCGCCAGCAGCCAAGTGGACAGGGGGCCCTACGAGCAGTACTTC
CASSQVDRGPYEQYF
>few|TRBV7-9|TRBD2|TRBJ2-7
TGTGCCAGCAGCTTAGGTAGCGGGGGGTATGAGTCCTACGAGCAGTACTTC
CASSLGSGGYESYEQYF
>NA|TRBV6-1|NA|TRBJ2-7
TGTGCCGTTCAGGGGGGTCGCGACTACGAGCAGTACTTC
CAVQGGRDYEQYF
>NA|TRBV7-3|NA|TRBJ2-3
TGTGCCAGCAGCTTAGGACGGGGTACCGCCGATACGCAGTATTTT
CASSLGRGTADTQYF
>NA|TRBV9|NA|TRBJ2-1
TGTGCCAGCAGCGTATCCGGGTTCGGCAATGAGCAGTTCTTC
CASSVSGFGNEQFF
>NA|TRBV7-6|NA|TRBJ2-3
TGTGCCAGCAGCCCCTTGACAGTCCGTAGCACAGATACGCAGTATTTT
CASSPLTVRSTDTQYF
>NA|TRBV10-3|NA|TRBJ1-1
TGTGCCATCACCGCTACGGGATTGGGCACTGAAGCTTTCTTT
CAITATGLGTEAFF
>NA|TRBV9|TRBD2|TRBJ2-1
TGTGCCAGCAGCGTCTCAGCGGGGTCCTCCTACAATGAGCAGTTCTTC
CASSVSAGSSYNEQFF
>few|TRBV11-3|NA|TRBJ2-2
TGTGCCAGCAGCTTATCTTCGGGCGGGGAGCTGTTTTTT
CASSLSSGGELFF
>NA|TRBV7-6|TRBD1|TRBJ2-7
TGTGCCAGCAGCTCTTCCGGGACAGGGAACTACGAGCAGTACTTC
CASSSSGTGNYEQYF
>NA|TRBV29-1|TRBD2|TRBJ2-1
TGCAGCGTTGATCGGGCGGGAGGGGTGGATGAGCAGTTCTTC
CSVDRAGGVDEQFF
>NA|TRBV27|TRBD2|TRBJ2-7
TGTGCCAGCAGTTTATGGACTAGCGGGACCTCCTACGAGCAGTACTTC
CASSLWTSGTSYEQYF
>NA|TRBV9|TRBD2|TRBJ2-7
TGTGCCAGCGCGGAGTGGGGGGGAGATTTGGAAGAGCAGTACTTC
CASAEWGGDLEEQYF
>NA|TRBV21-1|NA|TRBJ1-1
TGTGCCAGCAGCCCCACCGGGACAGGGGGCACTGAAGCTTTCTTT
CASSPTGTGGTEAFF
>few|TRBV27|TRBD1|TRBJ2-7
TGTGCCACCGGGGACAGCATCTACGAGCAGTACTTC
CATGDSIYEQYF
>NA|TRBV7-3|NA|TRBJ2-2
TGTGCCAGCAGCCCACGCGGAAAAACCGGGGAGCTGTTTTTT
CASSPRGKTGELFF
>NA|TRBV27|NA|TRBJ2-7
TGTGCCAGCAGGCGGCAGGGATCCTACGAGCAGTACTTC
CASRRQGSYEQYF
>few|TRBV9|TRBD2|TRBJ2-3
TGTGCCAGCAGCCCGAGAAAGGGCGGGAGAGGTTTTATGGATACGCAGTATTTT
CASSPRKGGRGFMDTQYF
>NA|TRBV5-1|TRBD2|TRBJ2-5
TGCGCCAGCAGCTTGCGGCTGACTAGCGGAGAGTACCAAGAGACCCAGTACTTC
CASSLRLTSGEYQETQYF
>NA|TRBV10-3|TRBD2|TRBJ2-7
TGTGCCATCAGTGTGGGGGGGGTCTCCTACGAGCAGTACTTC
CAISVGGVSYEQYF
>NA|TRBV4-2|NA|TRBJ2-7
TGTGCCAGCAGCGCGGGGCATACCTACGAGCAGTACTTC
CASSAGHTYEQYF
>NA|TRBV6-6|TRBD2|TRBJ2-5
TGTGCCAGCAGTCAGGGACTAGCGGGGGGGCAAGAGACCCAGTACTTC
CASSQGLAGGQETQYF
>NA|TRBV2|NA|TRBJ1-4
TGTGCCAGCAGTGGAGGGGGTGAAAAACTGTTTTTT
CASSGGGEKLFF
>few|TRBV9|NA|TRBJ2-1
TGTGCCAGCAGCGTAGCGTCCTACAATGAGCAGTTCTTC
CASSVASYNEQFF
>NA|TRBV11-3|NA|TRBJ2-1
TGTGCCAGCAGCTTAGGAGGGGGCTCCTACAATGAGCAGTTCTTC
CASSLGGGSYNEQFF
>NA|TRBV7-6|NA|TRBJ2-7
TGTGCCAGCAGCTTAGATTTTAATTACGAGCAGTACTTC
CASSLDFNYEQYF
>NA|TRBV9|TRBD2|TRBJ2-2
TGTGCCAGCAGCGTGACTAGCGGGGGGTTCCCGGGGACCGGGGAGCTGTTTTTT
CASSVTSGGFPGTGELFF
>NA|TRBV5-4|TRBD1|TRBJ2-2
TGTGCCAGCAGCACCGGGACAGGATCCACCGGGGAGCTGTTTTTT
CASSTGTGSTGELFF
>NA|TRBV6-4|TRBD1|TRBJ1-1
TGTGCCAGCAGTACAGGGGCAATGGAAAACACTGAAGCTTTCTTT
CASSTGAMENTEAFF
>few|TRBV19|TRBD1|TRBJ1-5
TGTGCCAGTAGTATCCCTTATAGGGGGCTCCAGGATCAGCCCCAGCATTTT
CASSIPYRGLQDQPQHF
>once|TRBV10-3|TRBD2|TRBJ2-7
TGTGCCATCAGTGAGTACACTAGCGGAGGGGACGAGCAGTACTTC
CAISEYTSGGDEQYF
>NA|TRBV5-1|TRBD2|TRBJ2-1
TGCGCCAGCAGGGCTACCGGGACTAGCGGGAGGGATGAGCAGTTCTTC
CASRATGTSGRDEQFF
>NA|TRBV5-4|NA|TRBJ2-5
TGTGCCAGCACCAATATCGGGGTAGAGACCCAGTACTTC
CASTNIGVETQYF
>NA|TRBV9|TRBD2|TRBJ2-5
TGTGCCAGCAGCGTAGAGGGGACTAGTGGGGAGACCCAGTACTTC
CASSVEGTSGETQYF
>NA|TRBV11-2|TRBD1|TRBJ2-1
TGTGCCAGCAGCTTTTCCGGGACAGGGGACAATGAGCAGTTCTTC
CASSFSGTGDNEQFF
>NA|TRBV27|TRBD1|TRBJ2-1
TGTGCCAGCAGCACAGGGGGCAGCTCCTACAATGAGCAGTTCTTC
CASSTGGSSYNEQFF
>NA|TRBV30|NA|TRBJ2-2
TGTGCCTCTGACGTACCCCCAGGGAACACCGGGGAGCTGTTTTTT
CASDVPPGNTGELFF
>NA|TRBV6-1|TRBD2|TRBJ2-7
TGTGCCAGCAGTGAATGGAGTAGCGGGAGTTACGAGCAGTACTTC
CASSEWSSGSYEQYF
>NA|TRBV6-6|TRBD1|TRBJ2-1
TGTGCCAGCAGCCCGAGACAGGGGGGCTCCTACAATGAGCAGTTCTTC
CASSPRQGGSYNEQFF
>NA|TRBV5-1|TRBD2|TRBJ2-3
TGCGCCAGCAGCAGGACTAGCGGGAGTGATGGGACAGATACGCAGTATTTT
CASSRTSGSDGTDTQYF
>NA|TRBV9|NA|TRBJ2-2
TGTGCCAGCAGCGTCTTGGGGGCGCCCACCGGGGAGCTGTTTTTT
CASSVLGAPTGELFF
>NA|TRBV11-3|TRBD2|TRBJ2-7
TGTGCCAGCAGCCGCCATTACGGCGGGGGCTCCTACGAGCAGTACTTC
CASSRHYGGGSYEQYF
>few|TRBV30|NA|TRBJ2-5
TGTGCCTGGAGGCGCCCGTCACGGGGTGAGACCCAGTACTTC
CAWRRPSRGETQYF
>NA|TRBV15|TRBD1|TRBJ2-3
TGTGCCACCACCAAGAGGACAGGCCCTAGCACAGATACGCAGTATTTT
CATTKRTGPSTDTQYF
>few|TRBV10-3|TRBD2|TRBJ2-3
TGTGCCATCAGTGGGGTAGCGGGGGGGTTAGATACGCAGTATTTT
CAISGVAGGLDTQYF
>NA|TRBV29-1|TRBD1|TRBJ2-7
TGCAGCGTTGATTACAGGGGGTCCTACGAGCAGTACTTC
CSVDYRGSYEQYF
>NA|TRBV7-2|NA|TRBJ2-7
TGTGCCAGCAGCTTCAGCTCCTACGAGCAGTACTTC
CASSFSSYEQYF
>NA|TRBV28|NA|TRBJ1-2
TGTGCCAGCAGTTTATGGCGGAACTATGGCTACACCTTC
CASSLWRNYGYTF
>NA|TRBV11-3|NA|TRBJ2-3
TGTGCCAGCAGCTTAGGCGGGAGCACAGATACGCAGTATTTT
CASSLGGSTDTQYF
>NA|TRBV5-4|NA|TRBJ1-6
TGTGCCAGCACCCCAGGGTTCGATTCACCCCTCCACTTT
CASTPGFDSPLHF
>NA|TRBV6-1|NA|TRBJ1-3
TGTGCCAGCAAGTTATCAGGACACCTTGGAAACACCATATATTTT
CASKLSGHLGNTIYF
>NA|TRBV7-9|TRBD1|TRBJ1-1
TGTTCCAGCAGCTTAGGGACAGTTGAAGCTTTCTTT
CSSSLGTVEAFF
>NA|TRBV2|TRBD2|TRBJ2-3
TGTGCCAGCAGGGGACTAGCGGGGGTGGATACGCAGTATTTT
CASRGLAGVDTQYF